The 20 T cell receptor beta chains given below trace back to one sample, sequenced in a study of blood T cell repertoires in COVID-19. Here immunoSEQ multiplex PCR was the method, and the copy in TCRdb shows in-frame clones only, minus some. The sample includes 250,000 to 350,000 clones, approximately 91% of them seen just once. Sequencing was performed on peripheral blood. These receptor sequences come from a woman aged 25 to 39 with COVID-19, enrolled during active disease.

In nucleotides, the CDR3 is TGTGCCACCAGCCGTCGGGGAAGGACTAGGACGGGAGATACGCAGTATTTT. It specifies CATSRRGRTRTGDTQYF. The V call is TRBV15, the J call TRBJ2-3; TRBD2 aligns across 7 bases. This CDR3 region has 17 residues. Losses at the gene ends were 5 bases for V and 5 bases for J; bases not matched to a gene: 16. Germline V CDR1 and CDR2: LNHNV, YYDKDF (reference sequence).

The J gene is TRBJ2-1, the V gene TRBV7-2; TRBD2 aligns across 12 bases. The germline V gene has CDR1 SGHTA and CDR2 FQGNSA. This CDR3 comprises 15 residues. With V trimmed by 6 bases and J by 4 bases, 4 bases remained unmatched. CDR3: CASSRTSGDYNEQFF. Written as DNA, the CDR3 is TGTGCCAGCAGTCGGACTAGCGGGGATTACAATGAGCAGTTCTTC.

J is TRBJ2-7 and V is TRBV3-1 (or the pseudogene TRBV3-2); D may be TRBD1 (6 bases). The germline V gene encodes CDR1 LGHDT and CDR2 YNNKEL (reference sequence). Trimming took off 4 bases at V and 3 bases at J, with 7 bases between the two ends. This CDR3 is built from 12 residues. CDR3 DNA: TGTGCCAGCAGCCCGGACAGCTACGAGCAGTACTTC. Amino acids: CASSPDSYEQYF.

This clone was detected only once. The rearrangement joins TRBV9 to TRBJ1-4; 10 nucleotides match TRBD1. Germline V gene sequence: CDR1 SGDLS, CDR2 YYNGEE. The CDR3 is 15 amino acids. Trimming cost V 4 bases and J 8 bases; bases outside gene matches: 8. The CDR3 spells CASSIGTGEVEKLFF. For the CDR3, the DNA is TGTGCCAGCAGCATAGGGACAGGGGAGGTCGAAAAACTGTTTTTT.

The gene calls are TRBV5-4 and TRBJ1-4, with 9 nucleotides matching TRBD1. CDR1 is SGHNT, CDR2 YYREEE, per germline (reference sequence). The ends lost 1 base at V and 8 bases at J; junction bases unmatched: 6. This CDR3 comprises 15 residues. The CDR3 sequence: CASSLRDREGEKLFF. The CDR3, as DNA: TGTGCCAGCAGCTTGAGGGACAGGGAAGGAGAAAAACTGTTTTTT.

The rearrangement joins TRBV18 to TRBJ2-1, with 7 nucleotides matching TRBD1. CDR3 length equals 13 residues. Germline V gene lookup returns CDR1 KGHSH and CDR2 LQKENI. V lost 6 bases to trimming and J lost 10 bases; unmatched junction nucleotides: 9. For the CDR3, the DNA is TGTGCCAGCTCCGAGCAGGGGGAGTCCGAGCAGTTCTTC. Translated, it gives CASSEQGESEQFF.

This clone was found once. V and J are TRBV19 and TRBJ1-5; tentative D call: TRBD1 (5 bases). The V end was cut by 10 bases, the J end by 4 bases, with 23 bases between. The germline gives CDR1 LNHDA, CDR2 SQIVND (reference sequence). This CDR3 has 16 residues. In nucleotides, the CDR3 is TGTGCCACCAACCCCTACCAGAGGCAGGGTAATCAGCCCCAGCATTTT. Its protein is CATNPYQRQGNQPQHF.

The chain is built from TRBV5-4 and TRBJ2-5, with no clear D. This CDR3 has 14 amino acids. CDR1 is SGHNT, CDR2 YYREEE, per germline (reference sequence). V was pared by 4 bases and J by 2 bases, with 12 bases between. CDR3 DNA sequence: TGTGCCAGCAGCCCCCGATTGGAGCAAGAGACCCAGTACTTC. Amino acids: CASSPRLEQETQYF.

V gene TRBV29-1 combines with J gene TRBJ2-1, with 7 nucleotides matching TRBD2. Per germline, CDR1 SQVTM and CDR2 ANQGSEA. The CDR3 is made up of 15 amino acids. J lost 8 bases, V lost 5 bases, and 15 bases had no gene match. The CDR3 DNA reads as TGCAGCGTTATAGAAGCGGGAAGAGCACCCCATGAGCAGTTCTTC. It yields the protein CSVIEAGRAPHEQFF.

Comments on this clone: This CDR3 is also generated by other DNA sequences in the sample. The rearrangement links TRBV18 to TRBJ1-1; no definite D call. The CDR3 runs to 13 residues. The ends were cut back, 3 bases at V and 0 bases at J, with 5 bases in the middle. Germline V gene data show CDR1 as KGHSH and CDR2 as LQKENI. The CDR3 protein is CASSPTLNTEAFF. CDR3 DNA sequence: TGTGCCAGCTCACCGACACTGAACACTGAAGCTTTCTTT. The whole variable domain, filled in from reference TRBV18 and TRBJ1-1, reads NAGVMQNPRHLVRRRGQEARLRCSPMKGHSHVYWYRQLPEEGLKFMVYLQKENIIDESGMPKERFSAEFPKEGPSILRIQQVVRGDSAAYFCASSPTLNTEAFFGQGTRLTVV.

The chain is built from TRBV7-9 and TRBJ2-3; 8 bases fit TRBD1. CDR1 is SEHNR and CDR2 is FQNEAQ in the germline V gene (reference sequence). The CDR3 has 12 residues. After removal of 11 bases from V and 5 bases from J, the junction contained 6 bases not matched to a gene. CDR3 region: CAGGQVEDTQYF. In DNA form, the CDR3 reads TGTGCCGGGGGACAGGTCGAAGATACGCAGTATTTT.

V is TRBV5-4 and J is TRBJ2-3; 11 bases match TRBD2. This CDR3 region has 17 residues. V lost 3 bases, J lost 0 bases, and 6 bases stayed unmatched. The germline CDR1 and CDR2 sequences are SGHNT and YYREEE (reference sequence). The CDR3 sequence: CASSSPTSGTSTDTQYF. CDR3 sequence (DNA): TGTGCCAGCAGCTCCCCGACTAGCGGGACTAGCACAGATACGCAGTATTTT.

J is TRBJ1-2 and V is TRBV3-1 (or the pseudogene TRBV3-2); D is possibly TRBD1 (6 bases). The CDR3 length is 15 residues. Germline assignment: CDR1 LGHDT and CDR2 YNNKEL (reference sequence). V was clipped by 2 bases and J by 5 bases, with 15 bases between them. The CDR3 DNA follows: TGTGCCAGCAGCCAACCGGGGGGCGCGGGATATGGCTACACCTTC. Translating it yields CASSQPGGAGYGYTF.

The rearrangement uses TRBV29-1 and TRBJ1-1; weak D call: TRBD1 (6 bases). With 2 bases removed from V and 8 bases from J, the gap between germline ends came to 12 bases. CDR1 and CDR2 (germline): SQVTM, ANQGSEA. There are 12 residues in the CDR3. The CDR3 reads CSVEPMGQEAFF. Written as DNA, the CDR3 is TGCAGCGTTGAACCCATGGGACAAGAAGCTTTCTTT.

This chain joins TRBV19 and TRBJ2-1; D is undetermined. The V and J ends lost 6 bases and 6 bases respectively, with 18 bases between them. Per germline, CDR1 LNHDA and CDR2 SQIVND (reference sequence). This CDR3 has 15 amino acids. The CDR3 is CASRSMRDPGNEQFF. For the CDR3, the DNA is TGTGCCAGTAGAAGCATGCGAGACCCGGGCAATGAGCAGTTCTTC.

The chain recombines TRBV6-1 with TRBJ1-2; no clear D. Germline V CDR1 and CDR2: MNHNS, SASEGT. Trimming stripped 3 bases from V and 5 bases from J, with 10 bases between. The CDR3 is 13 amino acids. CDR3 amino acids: CASSESQDYGYTF. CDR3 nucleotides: TGTGCCAGCAGTGAGTCTCAGGATTATGGCTACACCTTC.

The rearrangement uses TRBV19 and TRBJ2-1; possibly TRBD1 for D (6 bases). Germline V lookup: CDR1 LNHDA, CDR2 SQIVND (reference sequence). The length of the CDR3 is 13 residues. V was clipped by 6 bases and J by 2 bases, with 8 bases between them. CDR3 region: CASSRQAYNEQFF. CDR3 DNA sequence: TGTGCCAGTAGCAGACAGGCCTACAATGAGCAGTTCTTC.

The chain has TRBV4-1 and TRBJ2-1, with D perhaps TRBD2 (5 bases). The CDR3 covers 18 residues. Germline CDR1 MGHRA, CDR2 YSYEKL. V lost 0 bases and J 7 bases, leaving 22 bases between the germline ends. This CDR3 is CASSQDPKLGLVGNEQFF. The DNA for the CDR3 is TGCGCCAGCAGCCAAGACCCCAAACTAGGTCTGGTAGGGAATGAGCAGTTCTTC.

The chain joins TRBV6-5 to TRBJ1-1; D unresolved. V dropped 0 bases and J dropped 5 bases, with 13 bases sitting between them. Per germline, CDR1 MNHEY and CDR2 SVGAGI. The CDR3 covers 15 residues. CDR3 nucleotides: TGTGCCAGCAGTTACTCGAGGGCGGGTCTGACTGAAGCTTTCTTT. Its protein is CASSYSRAGLTEAFF.

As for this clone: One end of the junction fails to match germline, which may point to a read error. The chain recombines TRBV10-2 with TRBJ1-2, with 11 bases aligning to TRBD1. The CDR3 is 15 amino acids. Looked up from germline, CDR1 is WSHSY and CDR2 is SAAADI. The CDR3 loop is CASREGTGGFYGYTF. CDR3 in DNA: TGCGCCAGCCGTGAAGGGACAGGGGGTTTCTATGGCTACACCTTC.